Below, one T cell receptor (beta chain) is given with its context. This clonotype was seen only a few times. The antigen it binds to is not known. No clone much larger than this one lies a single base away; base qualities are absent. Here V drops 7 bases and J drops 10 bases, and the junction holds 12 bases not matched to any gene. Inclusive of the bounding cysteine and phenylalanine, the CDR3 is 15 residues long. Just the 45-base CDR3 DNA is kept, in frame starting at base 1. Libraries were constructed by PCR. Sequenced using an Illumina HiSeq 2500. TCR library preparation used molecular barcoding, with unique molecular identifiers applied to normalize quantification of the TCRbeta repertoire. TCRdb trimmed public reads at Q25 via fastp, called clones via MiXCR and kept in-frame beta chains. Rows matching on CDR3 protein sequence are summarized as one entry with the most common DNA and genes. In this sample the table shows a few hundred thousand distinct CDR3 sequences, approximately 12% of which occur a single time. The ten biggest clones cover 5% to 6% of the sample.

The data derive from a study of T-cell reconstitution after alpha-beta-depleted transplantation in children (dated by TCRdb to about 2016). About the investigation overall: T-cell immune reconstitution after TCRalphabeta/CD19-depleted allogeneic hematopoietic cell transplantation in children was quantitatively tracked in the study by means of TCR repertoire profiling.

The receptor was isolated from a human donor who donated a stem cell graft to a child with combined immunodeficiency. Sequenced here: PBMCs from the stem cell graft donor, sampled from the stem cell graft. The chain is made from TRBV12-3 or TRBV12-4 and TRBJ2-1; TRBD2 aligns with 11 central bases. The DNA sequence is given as TGTGCCAGCACCCAAAAATTAGCGGGAGGGGAAGAGCAGTTCTTC. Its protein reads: CASTQKLAGGEEQFF.